This TCR beta chain was profiled in a study of cytomegalovirus exposure and HLA in healthy donors. General study findings and limits: One variant, a missense change in DCLRE1C, was linked in a later analysis to TCR beta V- and J-gene trimming.

Both 60 Vbeta primers and 13 Jbeta primers went into the PCR. Methods used by the authors: Unique TCR beta chains numbered approximately 76 million in a later analysis, with approximately 10 million shared. Some clones are missing from TCRdb's copy, which holds only in-frame ones; the method was immunoSEQ multiplex PCR. D and trimming were read from the DNA, whereas the V and J calls and clone size are those reported in that table. The data show approximately 110,000 clones, approximately 69% seen once. This clone was recorded once. Antigen unknown. In germline, CDR1 is SNHLY, CDR2 FYNNEI. The CDR3 consists of 14 residues. Germline trimming cut 6 bases from V and 6 bases from J; bases unmatched to any gene: 3.

The gene calls are TRBV2 and TRBJ1-5, with 12 bases fitting TRBD1. This clonotype was obtained from a man younger than 45 in good health and CMV-seronegative. The material sequenced was PBMCs. The CDR3 DNA sequence: TGTGCCAGCAGCGGGACAGGGGGCGTTCAGCCCCAGCATTTT. Translating gives CASSGTGGVQPQHF.